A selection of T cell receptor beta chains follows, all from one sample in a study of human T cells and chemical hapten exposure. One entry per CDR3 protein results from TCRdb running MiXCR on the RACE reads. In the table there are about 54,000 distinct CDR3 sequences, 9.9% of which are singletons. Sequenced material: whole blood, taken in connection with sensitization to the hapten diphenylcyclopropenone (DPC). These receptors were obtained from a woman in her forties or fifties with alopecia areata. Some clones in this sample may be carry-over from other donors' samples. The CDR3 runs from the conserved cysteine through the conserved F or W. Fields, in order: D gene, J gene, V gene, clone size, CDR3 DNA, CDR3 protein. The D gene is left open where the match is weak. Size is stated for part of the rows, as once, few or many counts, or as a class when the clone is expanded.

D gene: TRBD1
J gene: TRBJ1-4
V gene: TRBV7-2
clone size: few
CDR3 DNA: TGTGCCAGCAGCCTACCGACAGGGAGTAATGAAAAACTGTTTTTT
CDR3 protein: CASSLPTGSNEKLFF

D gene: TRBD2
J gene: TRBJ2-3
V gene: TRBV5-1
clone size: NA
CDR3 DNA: TGCGCCAGCGGGGTTGGAGCGGGAGTATCAGATACGCAGTATTTT
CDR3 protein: CASGVGAGVSDTQYF

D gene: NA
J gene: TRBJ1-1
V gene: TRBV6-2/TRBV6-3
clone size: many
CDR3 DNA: TGTGCCAGCAGTTTTTCGGGGTACCCTGAAGCTTTCTTT
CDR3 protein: CASSFSGYPEAFF

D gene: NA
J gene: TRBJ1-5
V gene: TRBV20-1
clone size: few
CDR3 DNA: TGCAGTGCTAGAGATGTTCCTGATCAGCCCCAGCATTTT
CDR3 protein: CSARDVPDQPQHF

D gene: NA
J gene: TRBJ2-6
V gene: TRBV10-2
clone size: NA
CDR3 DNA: TGCGCCAGCAGTTTCAGGGGCACTGGGGCCAACGTCCTGACTTTC
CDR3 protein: CASSFRGTGANVLTF

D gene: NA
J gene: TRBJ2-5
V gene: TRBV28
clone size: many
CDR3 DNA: TGTGCCAGCAGCCTTGTGGGGGATTGGCAAGAGACCCAGTACTTC
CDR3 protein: CASSLVGDWQETQYF

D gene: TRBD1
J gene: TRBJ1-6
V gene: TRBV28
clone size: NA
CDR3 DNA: TGTGCCAGCAGTTCAGCCATTGACAGGGGGAATAATTCACCCCTCCACTTT
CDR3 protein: CASSSAIDRGNNSPLHF

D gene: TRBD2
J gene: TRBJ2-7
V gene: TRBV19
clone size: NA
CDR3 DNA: TGTGCCAGTAGACCCGGGACTAGCGGCTTAGAGCAGTACTTC
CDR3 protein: CASRPGTSGLEQYF

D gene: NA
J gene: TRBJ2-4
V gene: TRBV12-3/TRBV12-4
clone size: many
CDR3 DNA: TGTGCCAGCAGTTTAGGTATGGGACTGCACCGGGACATTCAGTACTTC
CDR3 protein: CASSLGMGLHRDIQYF

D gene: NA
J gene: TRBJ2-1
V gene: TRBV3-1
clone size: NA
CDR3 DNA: TGTGCCAGCAGCCAAGTCCTGTACAATGAGCAGTTCTTC
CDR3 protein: CASSQVLYNEQFF

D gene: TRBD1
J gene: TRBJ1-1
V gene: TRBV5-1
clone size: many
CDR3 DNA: TGCGCCAGCAGCTCCGGACAGGGAGGGACTGAAGCTTTCTTT
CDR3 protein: CASSSGQGGTEAFF

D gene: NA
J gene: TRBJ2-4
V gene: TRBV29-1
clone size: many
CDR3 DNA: TGCAGCGTTGAAGACGGGGCTAGGTCCGCCAAAAACATTCAGTACTTC
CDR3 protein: CSVEDGARSAKNIQYF

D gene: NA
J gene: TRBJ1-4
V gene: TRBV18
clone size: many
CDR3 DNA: TGTGCCAGCCAACTACAGGGAGGTGAAAAACTGTTTTTT
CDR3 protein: CASQLQGGEKLFF

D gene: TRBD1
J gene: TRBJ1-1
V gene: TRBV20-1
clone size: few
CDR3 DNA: TGCAGTGCTATGGACAGGGTGAACACTGAAGCTTTCTTT
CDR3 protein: CSAMDRVNTEAFF

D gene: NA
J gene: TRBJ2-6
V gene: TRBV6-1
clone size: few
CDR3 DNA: TGTGCCAGCAGCCCGAGGCCAGCAAGATCTGGGGCCAACGTCCTGACTTTC
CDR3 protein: CASSPRPARSGANVLTF

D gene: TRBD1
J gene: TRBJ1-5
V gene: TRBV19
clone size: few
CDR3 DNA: TGTGCCAGTAGTATCGGACAGGGAGGCCAGCCCCAGCATTTT
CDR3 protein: CASSIGQGGQPQHF

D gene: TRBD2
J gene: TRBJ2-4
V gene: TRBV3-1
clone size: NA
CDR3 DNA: TGTGCCAGCAGCCATAGCGGGGGGGCCAAAAACATTCAGTACTTC
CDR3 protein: CASSHSGGAKNIQYF

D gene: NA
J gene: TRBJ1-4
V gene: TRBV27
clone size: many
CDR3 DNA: TGTGCCAGCAGTTCTCCGGGGGGAAAACTGTTTTTT
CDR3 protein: CASSSPGGKLFF

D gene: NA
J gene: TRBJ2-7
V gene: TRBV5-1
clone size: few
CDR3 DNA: TGCGCCAGCAGCTTGGGACAGACTCTGTACGAGCAGTACTTC
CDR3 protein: CASSLGQTLYEQYF

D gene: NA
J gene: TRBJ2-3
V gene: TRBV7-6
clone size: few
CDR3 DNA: TGTGCCAGCACACTTAGGGTGGGTGCGGATACGCAGTATTTT
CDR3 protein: CASTLRVGADTQYF